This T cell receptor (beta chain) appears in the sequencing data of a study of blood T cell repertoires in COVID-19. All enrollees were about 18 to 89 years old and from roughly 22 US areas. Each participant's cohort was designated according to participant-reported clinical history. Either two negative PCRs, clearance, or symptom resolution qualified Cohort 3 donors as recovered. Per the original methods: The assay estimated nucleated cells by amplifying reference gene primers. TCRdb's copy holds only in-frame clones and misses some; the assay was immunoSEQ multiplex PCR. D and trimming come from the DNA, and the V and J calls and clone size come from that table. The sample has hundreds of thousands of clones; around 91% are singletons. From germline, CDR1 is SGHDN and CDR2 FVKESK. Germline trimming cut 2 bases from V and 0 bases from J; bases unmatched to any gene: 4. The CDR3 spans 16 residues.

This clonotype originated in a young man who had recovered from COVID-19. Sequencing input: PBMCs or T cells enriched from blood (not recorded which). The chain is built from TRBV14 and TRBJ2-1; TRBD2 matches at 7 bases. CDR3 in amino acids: CASSQLGGSSYNEQFF. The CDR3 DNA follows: TGTGCCAGCAGCCAATTGGGCGGGAGCTCCTACAATGAGCAGTTCTTC.